Below, 27 T cell receptor beta chains from the same sample are listed, as sequenced in a study of low-dose radiotherapy and immunotherapy resistance in tumors. Time point given: before trial treatment. cDNA synthesis used a TRAV/TRBV-specific primer set for both chains. Amplification of TCRs used a constant-region primer and V-primer adapter for about 18 PCR cycles. TCRdb redid the calling of the reads with MiXCR, one entry per CDR3 protein. The sample shows nearly 95,000 distinct CDR3 sequences, roughly 9% of them seen only once. The material sequenced was PBMCs, taken before treatment. The source is a male donor with prostate cancer.

This clonotype was observed many times. The chain carries TRBV29-1 and TRBJ2-2; the D gene is possibly TRBD1 (6 bases). CDR3 size: 13 residues. V shed 7 bases and J shed 1 base, with 10 bases lying between them. CDR1 and CDR2 from the germline V gene are SQVTM and ANQGSEA. CDR3 in DNA: TGCAGCGCTTGGGGGCAGAACACCGGGGAGCTGTTTTTT. This sequence encodes CSAWGQNTGELFF.

Written as DNA, the CDR3 is TGTGCCAGCAGTTACTCAGGGGTGTACGAGCAGTACTTC. Residues: CASSYSGVYEQYF. The V gene is TRBV6-6, the J gene TRBJ2-7, with D perhaps matching TRBD1 (5 bases). Trimming cost V 0 bases and J 4 bases, with 7 bases left between them. The CDR3 is made up of 13 amino acids. Germline V lookup: CDR1 MNHNY, CDR2 SVGAGI (reference sequence).

This clonotype was recorded at least ten times. The chain carries TRBV7-9 and TRBJ1-6; D unclear. The germline V and J ends were trimmed by 1 base and 6 bases, with 7 bases remaining between them. The CDR3 is 14 amino acids. Germline CDR1 and CDR2: SEHNR and FQNEAQ (reference sequence). The CDR3 DNA reads as TGTGCCAGCAGCTTAGGGCGGCTTAATTCACCCCTCCACTTT. This codes for CASSLGRLNSPLHF.

This clonotype was observed many times. The CDR3 reads CASSLVGAEKLFF. For the CDR3, the DNA is TGTGCCAGCAGCTTGGTTGGGGCCGAAAAACTGTTTTTT. The genes are TRBV7-2 and TRBJ1-4, with D possibly matching TRBD1 (5 bases). The germline V gene encodes CDR1 SGHTA and CDR2 FQGNSA. Trimming took off 3 bases at V and 8 bases at J, with 10 bases between the two ends. The CDR3 runs 13 residues.

This clonotype was counted at least ten times. The chain recombines TRBV10-3 with TRBJ2-1, with D possibly matching TRBD1 (5 bases). CDR3 size: 13 residues. CDR1 and CDR2 (germline): ENHRY, SYGVKD. Trimming took 5 bases from V and 8 from J, leaving 13 bases between them. This CDR3 is CAISFTFRDEQFF. The CDR3 DNA follows: TGTGCCATCAGTTTTACTTTCAGGGATGAGCAGTTCTTC.

This clonotype has a count of ten or more. The rearrangement uses TRBV20-1 and TRBJ2-6; 7 positions agree with TRBD1. Germline assignment: CDR1 DFQATT and CDR2 SNEGSKA (reference sequence). The CDR3 has 14 amino acids. Trimming at V came to 6 bases and at J to 1 base, leaving 3 bases not matched to a gene. CDR3 in DNA: TGCAGTGCAAAACAGGGGTCTGGGGCCAACGTCCTGACTTTC. Translation gives CSAKQGSGANVLTF.

This clonotype was picked up many times. The V and J genes are TRBV19 and TRBJ1-3, with TRBD1 identical over 7 bases. V was clipped by 5 bases and J by 4 bases; unmatched bases: 8. The CDR3 consists of 15 residues. Germline CDR1 and CDR2: LNHDA and SQIVND (reference sequence). DNA of the CDR3: TGTGCCAGTAGTGGGGACAGTCCTGGAGGAAACACCATATATTTT. Encoded protein: CASSGDSPGGNTIYF. The full variable domain, in which reference TRBV19 and TRBJ1-3 provide the parts outside the CDR3, is DGGITQSPKYLFRKEGQNVTLSCEQNLNHDAMYWYRQDPGQGLRLIYYSQIVNDFQKGDIAEGYSVSREKKESFPLTVTSAQKNPTAFYLCASSGDSPGGNTIYFGEGSWLTVV.

This clonotype was found many times. The chain couples TRBV27 to TRBJ2-7; 9 bases align to TRBD2. The CDR3 contains 19 residues. Germline CDR1 and CDR2: MNHEY and SMNVEV (reference sequence). V lost 6 bases and J lost 4; bases outside the gene matches: 22. The CDR3 sequence is CASSLRPPLSGTSRYEQYF. In DNA form, the CDR3 reads TGTGCCAGCAGCCTTAGGCCCCCCCTCTCCGGGACTAGCAGATACGAGCAGTACTTC.

Turning to this clonotype: Its ends do not fully match the called genes, so a read error is possible. The chain joins TRBV20-1 to TRBJ2-7; a weak D match, TRBD2 (5 bases). The CDR3 totals 12 residues. From germline, CDR1 is DFQATT and CDR2 SNEGSKA (reference sequence). The CDR3 region is CSASPPGLGQAF. Written as DNA, the CDR3 is TGCAGTGCTAGCCCACCTGGACTCGGCCAGGCATTC.

Many counts were recorded for this clonotype. The chain is built from TRBV18 and TRBJ1-1; maybe TRBD1 (5 bases). This CDR3 has 12 amino acids. The V end lost 6 bases, the J end lost 6 bases, and 11 bases lay between the germline ends. CDR1 KGHSH and CDR2 LQKENI come from the germline V gene. CDR3 protein: CASSKGDPEAFF. CDR3 bases: TGTGCCAGCTCCAAAGGGGACCCTGAAGCTTTCTTT.

This clonotype occurred many times. This chain connects TRBV20-1 to TRBJ2-5; no reliable D call. The CDR3 sequence is 11 residues long. Germline assignment: CDR1 DFQATT and CDR2 SNEGSKA (reference sequence). V lost 4 bases to trimming and J lost 7 bases, with 10 bases between them. CDR3 region: CSAKSSGTQYF. The CDR3 bases are TGCAGTGCTAAGAGCTCGGGGACCCAGTACTTC.

This clonotype was recorded many times. V is TRBV28 and J is TRBJ2-7; no clear D gene. Trimming took off 8 bases at V and 0 bases at J, with 14 bases between the two ends. This CDR3 has 14 amino acids. In germline, CDR1 is MDHEN, CDR2 SYDVKM. CDR3 region: CASQTPHLSYEQYF. The CDR3 coding sequence is TGTGCCAGCCAAACACCCCACCTCTCCTACGAGCAGTACTTC. Based on the CDR3 plus reference TRBV28 and TRBJ2-7, the full variable domain is DVKVTQSSRYLVKRTGEKVFLECVQDMDHENMFWYRQDPGLGLRLIYFSYDVKMKEKGDIPEGYSVSREKKERFSLILESASTNQTSMYLCASQTPHLSYEQYFGPGTRLTVT.

This clonotype was detected many times. The V call is TRBV4-3, the J call TRBJ2-6; no clear D. Looked up from germline, CDR1 is LGHNA and CDR2 is YSLEER. CDR3 length: 15 amino acids. With 2 bases removed from V and 0 bases from J, the gap between germline ends came to 5 bases. CDR3 amino acids: CASSQLLSGANVLTF. The CDR3 DNA reads as TGCGCCAGCAGCCAACTACTCTCTGGGGCCAACGTCCTGACTTTC.

This clonotype came up many times. Written as DNA, the CDR3 is TGCGCCAGCAGTCTGGGACAGGGTGACACTGAAGCTTTCTTT. Its protein is CASSLGQGDTEAFF. This chain links TRBV4-3 with TRBJ1-1; 9 bases fit TRBD1. With V trimmed by 6 bases and J by 3 bases, 5 bases remained unmatched. This CDR3 comprises 14 residues. Germline loops: CDR1 LGHNA, CDR2 YSLEER.

This clonotype was counted at least ten times. The chain carries TRBV28 and TRBJ2-7; possible D gene TRBD2, 6 bases. Trimming removed 4 bases from V and 2 bases from J, with 12 bases in between. The germline gives CDR1 MDHEN, CDR2 SYDVKM. The CDR3 spans 14 residues. This chain's CDR3 is CASSYPSETYEQYF. In DNA, the CDR3 is TGTGCCAGCAGTTATCCTAGCGAAACCTACGAGCAGTACTTC. The full variable domain, completed using reference TRBV28 and TRBJ2-7, is DVKVTQSSRYLVKRTGEKVFLECVQDMDHENMFWYRQDPGLGLRLIYFSYDVKMKEKGDIPEGYSVSREKKERFSLILESASTNQTSMYLCASSYPSETYEQYFGPGTRLTVT.

This clonotype was detected ten times or more. This rearrangement joins TRBV28 to TRBJ2-6, with D possibly being TRBD1 (5 bases). The CDR3 is 15 amino acids. V lost 7 bases to trimming and J lost 4 bases, with 14 bases between them. The germline gives CDR1 MDHEN, CDR2 SYDVKM. The CDR3 region has the DNA TGTGCCAGCACCAGGGCGAGTTACGGGGCCAACGTCCTGACTTTC. As protein: CASTRASYGANVLTF. Variable domain in full (rest from reference TRBV28 and TRBJ2-6): DVKVTQSSRYLVKRTGEKVFLECVQDMDHENMFWYRQDPGLGLRLIYFSYDVKMKEKGDIPEGYSVSREKKERFSLILESASTNQTSMYLCASTRASYGANVLTFGAGSRLTVL.

This clonotype appeared many times. The chain employs TRBV6-6 and TRBJ2-2; 8 bases fit TRBD1. CDR1 is MNHNY and CDR2 is SVGAGI in the germline V gene (reference sequence). The length of the CDR3 is 14 residues. The V and J ends lost 6 bases and 3 bases, in that order; junction bases with no gene match: 3. The CDR3 sequence: CASSSGGYTGELFF. CDR3 nucleotides: TGTGCCAGCAGCTCAGGGGGCTACACCGGGGAGCTGTTTTTT.

This clonotype was detected a few times. V and J are TRBV5-1 and TRBJ2-1; possibly TRBD1 for D (6 bases). V lost 4 bases and J 6 bases, leaving 8 bases between the germline ends. The CDR3 covers 12 residues. Per germline, CDR1 SGHRS and CDR2 YFSETQ. For the CDR3, the DNA is TGCGCCAGCAGCGGGGGCGGCAATGAGCAGTTCTTC. It codes for CASSGGGNEQFF.

This clonotype appeared many times. V is TRBV24-1 and J is TRBJ2-3; 12 bases agree with TRBD2. V was pared by 2 bases and J by 5 bases, with 4 bases of the junction left unmatched. The CDR3 runs 16 residues. CDR1 is KGHDR and CDR2 is SFDVKD in the germline V gene. The CDR3 reads CATSDSTSGSVDTQYF. CDR3 coding DNA: TGTGCCACCAGTGATTCGACTAGCGGGAGTGTAGATACGCAGTATTTT.

This clonotype was counted at least ten times. The chain links TRBV28 to TRBJ2-7; TRBD2 matches at 8 bases. The CDR3 consists of 14 residues. The V segment lost 5 bases and the J segment 6 bases; nucleotides outside the gene matches: 9. Germline lookup yields CDR1 MDHEN and CDR2 SYDVKM. For the CDR3, the DNA is TGTGCCAGCAGTGGGCGGGCGGGGGGATCCGAGCAGTACTTC. Translated, it gives CASSGRAGGSEQYF.

Notes on this clonotype: A much bigger clone sits one base away, suggesting this may be a read error. The rearrangement joins TRBV2 to TRBJ2-3; no reliable D call. With 4 bases removed from V and 5 bases from J, the gap between germline ends came to 13 bases. Germline V gene lookup returns CDR1 SNHLY and CDR2 FYNNEI. The CDR3 is 14 amino acids. CDR3 nucleotides: TGTGCCAGCAGTGGGACCACTACCCGAGATACGCAGTATTTT. It yields the protein CASSGTTTRDTQYF.

Many counts were recorded for this clonotype. The V and J genes are TRBV10-3 and TRBJ2-3; 12 nucleotides agree with TRBD2. Germline-derived CDR1 and CDR2 are ENHRY and SYGVKD. V trimming: 3 bases; J trimming: 0 bases; junction bases outside the gene matches: 4. The CDR3 loop spans 17 amino acids. CDR3 coding DNA: TGTGCCATCAGTGAACCGACTAGCGGGAGTAGCACAGATACGCAGTATTTT. It yields the protein CAISEPTSGSSTDTQYF.

This chain connects TRBV14 to TRBJ2-3, with 11 bases that match TRBD2. V was pared by 1 base and J by 3 bases, with 9 bases of the junction left unmatched. Germline CDR1 and CDR2: SGHDN and FVKESK. The CDR3 sequence is 18 residues long. The CDR3 here is CASSQGWTSGSPTDTQYF. For the CDR3, the DNA is TGTGCCAGCAGCCAAGGATGGACTAGCGGGTCCCCGACAGATACGCAGTATTTT.

In this sample, this clonotype turned up many times. V and J are TRBV5-1 and TRBJ1-5, with a weak D call TRBD1 (5 bases). The V and J ends lost 1 base and 2 bases respectively, with 10 bases between them. The CDR3 extends over 15 amino acids. Germline CDR1 is SGHRS and CDR2 is YFSETQ. CDR3 region: CASSLRGERNQPQHF. In DNA, the CDR3 is TGCGCCAGCAGCTTGCGGGGGGAGCGCAATCAGCCCCAGCATTTT. The full variable domain, with the rest looked up from reference TRBV5-1 and TRBJ1-5, is KAGVTQTPRYLIKTRGQQVTLSCSPISGHRSVSWYQQTPGQGLQFLFEYFSETQRNKGNFPGRFSGRQFSNSRSEMNVSTLELGDSALYLCASSLRGERNQPQHFGDGTRLSIL.

This clonotype occurred many times. This chain uses TRBV7-2 with TRBJ2-5; 7 bases align to TRBD1. The CDR3 contains 13 residues. The germline CDR1 and CDR2 sequences are SGHTA and FQGNSA. With 7 bases clipped from V and 7 bases from J, the junction kept 9 bases outside the gene matches. The CDR3 here is CASNPTGIGTQYF. CDR3 nucleotides: TGTGCCAGCAACCCGACAGGGATTGGGACCCAGTACTTC.

This clonotype occurred many times. This rearrangement joins TRBV6-5 to TRBJ1-1, with 9 bases lining up with TRBD1. This CDR3 contains 15 residues. Germline V gives CDR1 MNHEY, CDR2 SVGAGI. V shed 2 bases, J shed 10 bases, and the junction held 11 bases outside the gene matches. The CDR3 bases are TGTGCCAGCAGTTACACGGGGGACAGGGTAAATGGAGCTTTCTTT. Its translation: CASSYTGDRVNGAFF.

This clonotype was seen repeatedly, ten times or more. V usage is TRBV29-1 and J usage is TRBJ2-1; D possibly uses TRBD1 or TRBD2 (5 bases each). This CDR3 spans 12 amino acids. V was cut by 4 bases and J by 4 bases, with 8 bases left in between. Per germline, CDR1 SQVTM and CDR2 ANQGSEA. The CDR3 DNA reads TGCAGCGTTGGGGACCCATACAATGAGCAGTTCTTC. It yields the protein CSVGDPYNEQFF.